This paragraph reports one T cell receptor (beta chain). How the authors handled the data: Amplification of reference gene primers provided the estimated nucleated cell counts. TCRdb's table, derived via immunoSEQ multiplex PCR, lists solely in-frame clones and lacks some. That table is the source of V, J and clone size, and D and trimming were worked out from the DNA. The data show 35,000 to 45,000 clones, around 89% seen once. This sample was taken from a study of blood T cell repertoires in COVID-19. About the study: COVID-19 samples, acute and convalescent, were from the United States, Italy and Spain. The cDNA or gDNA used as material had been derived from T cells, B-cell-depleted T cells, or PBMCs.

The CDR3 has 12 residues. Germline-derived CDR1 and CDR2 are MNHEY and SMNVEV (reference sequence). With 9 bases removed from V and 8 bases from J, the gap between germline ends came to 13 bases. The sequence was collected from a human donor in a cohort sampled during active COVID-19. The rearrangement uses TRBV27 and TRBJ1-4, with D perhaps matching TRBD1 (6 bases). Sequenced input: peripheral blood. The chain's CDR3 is CASGGGREKLFF. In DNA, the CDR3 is TGTGCCAGTGGGGGGGGCAGAGAAAAACTGTTTTTT. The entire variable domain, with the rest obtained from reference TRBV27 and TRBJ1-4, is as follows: EAQVTQNPRYLITVTGKKLTVTCSQNMNHEYMSWYRQDPGLGLRQIYYSMNVEVTDKGDVPEGYKVSRKEKRNFPLILESPSPNQTSLYFCASGGGREKLFFGSGTQLSVL.